This TCR beta chain is from a study of blood T cell repertoires in COVID-19. Study details: PBMCs, B-cell-depleted T cells, or T cells provided the cDNA or gDNA that made up the material.

CDR3 length: 18 residues. Germline lookup yields CDR1 SGHRS and CDR2 YFSETQ. V shed 1 base and J 3 bases; nucleotides not matched to a gene: 13. Authors' data handling: Amplification of reference gene primers provided the estimated nucleated cell counts. The table came from immunoSEQ multiplex PCR; TCRdb's copy has only in-frame clones and leaves some out. V, J and clone size derive from that table, while D and trimming were established from the DNA sequence. The sample holds roughly 110,000 clones, about nine tenths seen once. The TCR sequence derives from a man aged 45-65 years with active or convalescent COVID-19. The sequenced sample was peripheral blood. The chain recombines TRBV5-1 with TRBJ2-3, with 8 positions matching TRBD2. CDR3 residues: CASSLQLSGSVGTDTQYF. The CDR3 DNA follows: TGCGCCAGCAGCTTGCAGCTAAGCGGGAGTGTAGGTACAGATACGCAGTATTTT.